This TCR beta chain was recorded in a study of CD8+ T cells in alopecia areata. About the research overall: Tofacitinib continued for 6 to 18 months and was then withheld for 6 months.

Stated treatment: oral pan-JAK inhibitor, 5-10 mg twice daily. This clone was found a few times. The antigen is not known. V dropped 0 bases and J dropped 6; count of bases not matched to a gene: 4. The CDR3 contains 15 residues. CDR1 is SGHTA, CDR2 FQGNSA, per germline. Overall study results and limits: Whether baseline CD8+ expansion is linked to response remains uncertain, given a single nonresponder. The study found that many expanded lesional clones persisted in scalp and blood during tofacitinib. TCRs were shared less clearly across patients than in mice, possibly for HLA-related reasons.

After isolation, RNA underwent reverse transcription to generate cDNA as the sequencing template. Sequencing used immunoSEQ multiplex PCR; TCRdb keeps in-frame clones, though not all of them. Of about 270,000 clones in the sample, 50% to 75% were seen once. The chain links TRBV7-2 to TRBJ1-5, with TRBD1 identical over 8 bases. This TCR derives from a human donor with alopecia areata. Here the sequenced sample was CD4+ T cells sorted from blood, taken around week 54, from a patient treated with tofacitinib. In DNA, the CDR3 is TGTGCCAGCAGCTTAGCTCCAGGGGGCGTTCAGCCCCAGCATTTT. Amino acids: CASSLAPGGVQPQHF.